Below are 18 T cell receptor beta chains sequenced from a single sample in a study of blood T cells in healthy people across ages. With a J-beta primer mix and a sample-barcoded 5' primer, a second PCR ran roughly 6 to 11 cycles. One entry per CDR3 protein results from TCRdb running MiXCR on the 5' RACE reads. The profile shows 800,000 or so distinct CDR3 sequences, approximately 67% of them singletons. Sequenced sample: blood. Every receptor here comes from a young man in good health.

The genes are TRBV11-3 and TRBJ2-7, with 10 nucleotides matching TRBD2. Trimming at V came to 6 bases and at J to 3 bases, leaving 8 bases not matched to a gene. CDR1 is SGHNT, CDR2 YENEEA, per germline. CDR3 length equals 15 residues. CDR3 in amino acids: CASSPGASGGYEQYF. As DNA, the CDR3 is TGTGCCAGCAGTCCTGGGGCTAGCGGGGGCTACGAGCAGTACTTC.

The chain has TRBV7-9 and TRBJ2-2; 9 positions agree with TRBD1. Germline loops: CDR1 SEHNR, CDR2 FQNEAQ (reference sequence). The junction had 12 bases not matched to a gene; V was cut back by 4 bases and J by 6 bases. The CDR3 consists of 17 residues. The CDR3 DNA follows: TGTGCCAGCAGCTCCGGACCGGGACAGGGAACGGCCGGGGAGCTGTTTTTT. It translates to CASSSGPGQGTAGELFF.

The V and J genes are TRBV7-2 and TRBJ1-6, with a weak D call TRBD1 (5 bases). Germline CDR1 and CDR2: SGHTA and FQGNSA. The CDR3 length is 13 residues. V was cut by 2 bases and J by 8 bases, with 7 bases left in between. CDR3 DNA: TGTGCCAGCAGCTTAAGAGGGGATTCACCCCTCCACTTT. It yields the protein CASSLRGDSPLHF.

The chain links TRBV20-1 to TRBJ2-5; the D is unclear. Germline CDR1 and CDR2: DFQATT and SNEGSKA (reference sequence). Trimming left V 0 bases short and J 2 bases short, with 7 bases between. The length of the CDR3 is 13 residues. The CDR3 sequence is CSARELGQETQYF. The CDR3 DNA reads as TGCAGTGCTAGAGAGCTGGGGCAAGAGACCCAGTACTTC.

The chain uses TRBV13 and TRBJ1-2; D may be TRBD1 (5 bases). The CDR3 contains 15 residues. Trimming stripped 0 bases from V and 1 base from J, with 9 bases between. Germline assignment: CDR1 PRHDT and CDR2 FYEKMQ (reference sequence). As DNA, the CDR3 is TGTGCCAGCAGCTTAGGAGGGACGATTAACTATGGCTACACCTTC. Its translation is CASSLGGTINYGYTF.

This rearrangement joins TRBV2 to TRBJ1-2; 8 nucleotides agree with TRBD1. CDR1 is SNHLY, CDR2 FYNNEI, per germline. There are 15 residues in the CDR3. V was clipped by 10 bases and J by 2 bases; unmatched bases: 12. The CDR3 loop reads CAILFETGANYGYTF. The CDR3 DNA reads as TGTGCCATCCTATTCGAGACAGGGGCAAACTATGGCTACACCTTC. Combining the CDR3 with reference TRBV2 and TRBJ1-2 gives the whole variable domain EPEVTQTPSHQVTQMGQEVILRCVPISNHLYFYWYRQILGQKVEFLVSFYNNEISEKSEIFDDQFSVERPDGSNFTLKIRSTKLEDSAMYFCAILFETGANYGYTFGSGTRLTVV.

In its sample, this clonotype was seen once. V and J are TRBV30 and TRBJ2-7; D unresolved. V was cut by 2 bases and J by 7 bases, with 15 bases left in between. Germline assignment: CDR1 GTSNPN and CDR2 SVGIG (reference sequence). CDR3 length equals 13 residues. CDR3 DNA sequence: TGTGCCTGGAGTCCCTCGCCGTTCGGTGAGCAGTACTTC. This codes for CAWSPSPFGEQYF.

The gene calls are TRBV27 and TRBJ1-1; no firm D call. Deletions cut 2 bases from V and 0 bases from J, with 13 bases between. There are 16 residues in the CDR3. The V gene's germline CDR1 is MNHEY and CDR2 SMNVEV (reference sequence). CDR3 loop: CASSLGSPSLNTEAFF. CDR3 bases: TGTGCCAGCAGTTTAGGGTCCCCCTCTTTGAACACTGAAGCTTTCTTT.

The chain uses TRBV19 and TRBJ2-7, with 9 positions matching TRBD1. The end of the DNA aligns better with TRBJ2-5, so the J call may be wrong. Germline CDR1 and CDR2: LNHDA and SQIVND (reference sequence). The CDR3 consists of 13 residues. The chain's CDR3 is CASTQDRGETQYF. CDR3 nucleotides: TGTGCCAGTACCCAAGACAGGGGGGAGACCCAGTACTTC.

J is TRBJ1-4 and V is TRBV7-9; 7 nucleotides align to TRBD1. Per germline, CDR1 SEHNR and CDR2 FQNEAQ (reference sequence). This CDR3 is 16 amino acids long. Unmatched junction bases numbered 6, after V lost 1 base and J lost 4 bases. CDR3 DNA: TGTGCCAGCAGCTTAGGATTCGGGACAGATAATGAAAAACTGTTTTTT. It yields the protein CASSLGFGTDNEKLFF.

This chain's CDR3 is CSARQGSRDYNEQYF. CDR3 DNA: TGCAGTGCTAGACAGGGGTCGCGCGACTACAATGAGCAGTACTTC. This chain joins TRBV20-1 and TRBJ2-1; a weak D match, TRBD1 (6 bases). The J call may be mistaken, given a closer DNA end match to TRBJ2-7. There are 15 residues in the CDR3. Germline V CDR1 and CDR2: DFQATT, SNEGSKA (reference sequence).

The V and J genes are TRBV7-9 and TRBJ2-7, with D hard to call. The J call could be wrong; TRBJ2-5 is a better fit for the DNA end. The CDR3 runs 15 residues. Germline V lookup: CDR1 SEHNR, CDR2 FQNEAQ (reference sequence). DNA for the CDR3: TGTGCCAGCAGCTTAGCCACTCTTCCCGTGGAGACCCAGTACTTC. Its translation: CASSLATLPVETQYF.

The chain carries TRBV11-2 and TRBJ2-4; D ambiguous. With the DNA end fitting TRBJ2-7 better, the J assignment may be wrong. CDR1 SGHAT and CDR2 FQNNGV come from the germline V gene. The CDR3 is 13 amino acids. CDR3 coding DNA: TGTGCCAGCAGCCGAGGACCGCCTGACGAGCAGTACTTC. Its translation is CASSRGPPDEQYF.

The chain joins TRBV12-3 or TRBV12-4 to TRBJ2-5; D possibly corresponds to TRBD1 (5 bases). The J call is in doubt because the DNA end fits TRBJ2-7 better. The CDR3 has 15 residues. The CDR3: CASSLARRLGAEQYF. The CDR3 nucleotides are TGTGCCAGCAGTTTGGCAAGGCGGTTAGGGGCCGAGCAGTACTTC.

The J gene is TRBJ2-1, the V gene TRBV9; TRBD2 is a possible D gene (6 bases). Per germline, CDR1 SGDLS and CDR2 YYNGEE. The CDR3 runs to 16 residues. Trimming stripped 3 bases from V and 8 bases from J, with 21 bases between. As DNA, the CDR3 is TGTGCCAGCAGCGGACACCGGGACTCCCCGCGCCATGAGCAGTTCTTC. Translating gives CASSGHRDSPRHEQFF.

In its sample, this clonotype was seen once. This sequence joins TRBV5-1 and TRBJ2-5; TRBD1 or TRBD2 may be the D gene (5 bases each). The end of the DNA fits TRBJ2-7 better, so the J call may be wrong. Germline V lookup: CDR1 SGHRS, CDR2 YFSETQ. This CDR3 has 15 residues. Here the CDR3 reads CASSLAWDGPYEQYF. For the CDR3, the DNA is TGCGCCAGCAGCTTGGCTTGGGACGGTCCCTACGAGCAGTACTTC.

This clonotype showed up just a few times. The chain combines TRBV6-5 with TRBJ2-3; perhaps TRBD2 as D (6 bases). The CDR3 extends over 21 amino acids. Trimming pared 2 bases from V and 4 bases from J, leaving 31 bases between. Germline values: CDR1 MNHEY, CDR2 SVGAGI. The CDR3 nucleotides read TGTGCCAGCAGTTACCGCACCACGAGGTCTAGCGAATCCCGTCCCCCAGATACGCAGTATTTT. Translating gives CASSYRTTRSSESRPPDTQYF.

Ten or more counts support this clonotype. V usage is TRBV15 and J usage is TRBJ2-3; maybe TRBD2 (5 bases). CDR3 length equals 13 residues. V was trimmed by 3 bases and J by 4 bases, leaving 8 bases between them. Germline-derived CDR1 and CDR2 are LNHNV and YYDKDF (reference sequence). The CDR3 region has the DNA TGTGCCACCAGCAGTCCCGGGGCAGATACGCAGTATTTT. Residues: CATSSPGADTQYF.